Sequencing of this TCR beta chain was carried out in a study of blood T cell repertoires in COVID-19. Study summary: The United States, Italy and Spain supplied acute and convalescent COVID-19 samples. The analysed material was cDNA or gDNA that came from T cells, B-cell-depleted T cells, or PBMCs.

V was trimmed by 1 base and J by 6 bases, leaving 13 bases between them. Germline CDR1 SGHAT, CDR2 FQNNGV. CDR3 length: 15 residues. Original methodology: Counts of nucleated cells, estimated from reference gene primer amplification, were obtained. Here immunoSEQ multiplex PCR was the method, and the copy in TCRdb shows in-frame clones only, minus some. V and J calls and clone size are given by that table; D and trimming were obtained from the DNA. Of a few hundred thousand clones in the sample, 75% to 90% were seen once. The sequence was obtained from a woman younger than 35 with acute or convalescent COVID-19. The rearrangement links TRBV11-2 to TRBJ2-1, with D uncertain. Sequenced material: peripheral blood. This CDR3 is CASSLGPGPSNEQFF. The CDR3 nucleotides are TGTGCCAGCAGCTTAGGTCCAGGCCCGTCCAATGAGCAGTTCTTC.